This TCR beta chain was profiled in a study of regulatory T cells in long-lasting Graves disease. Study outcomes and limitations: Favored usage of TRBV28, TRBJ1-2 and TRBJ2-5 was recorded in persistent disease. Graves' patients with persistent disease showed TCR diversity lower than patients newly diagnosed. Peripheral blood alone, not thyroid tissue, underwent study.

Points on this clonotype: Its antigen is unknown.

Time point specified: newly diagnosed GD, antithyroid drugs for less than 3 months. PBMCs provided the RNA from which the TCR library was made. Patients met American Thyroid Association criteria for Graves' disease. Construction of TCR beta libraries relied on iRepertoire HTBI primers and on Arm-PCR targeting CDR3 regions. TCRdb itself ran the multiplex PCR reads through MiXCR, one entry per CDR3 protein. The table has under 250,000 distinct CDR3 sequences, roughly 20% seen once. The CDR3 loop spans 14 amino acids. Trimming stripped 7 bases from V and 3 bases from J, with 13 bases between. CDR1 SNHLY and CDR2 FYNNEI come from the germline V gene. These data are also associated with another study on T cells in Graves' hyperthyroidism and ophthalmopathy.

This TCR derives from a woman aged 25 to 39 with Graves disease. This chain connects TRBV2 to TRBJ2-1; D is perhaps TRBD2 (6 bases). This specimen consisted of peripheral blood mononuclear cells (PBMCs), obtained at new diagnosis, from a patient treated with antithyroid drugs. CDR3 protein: CASKGPGLYNEQFF. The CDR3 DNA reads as TGTGCCAGCAAAGGACCGGGACTCTACAATGAGCAGTTCTTC. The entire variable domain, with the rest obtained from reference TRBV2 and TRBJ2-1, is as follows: EPEVTQTPSHQVTQMGQEVILRCVPISNHLYFYWYRQILGQKVEFLVSFYNNEISEKSEIFDDQFSVERPDGSNFTLKIRSTKLEDSAMYFCASKGPGLYNEQFFGPGTRLTVL.